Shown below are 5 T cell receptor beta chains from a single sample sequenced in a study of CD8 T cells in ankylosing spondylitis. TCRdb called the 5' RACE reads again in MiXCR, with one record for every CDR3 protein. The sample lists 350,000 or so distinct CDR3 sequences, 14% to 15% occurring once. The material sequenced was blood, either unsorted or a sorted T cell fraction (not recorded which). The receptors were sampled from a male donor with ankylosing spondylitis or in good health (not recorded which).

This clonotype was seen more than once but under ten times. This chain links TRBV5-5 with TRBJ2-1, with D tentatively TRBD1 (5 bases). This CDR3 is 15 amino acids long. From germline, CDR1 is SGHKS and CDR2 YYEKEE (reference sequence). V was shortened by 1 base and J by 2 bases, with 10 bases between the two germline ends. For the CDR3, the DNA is TGTGCCAGCAGCTTGTCAGGGCACACCTACAATGAGCAGTTCTTC. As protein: CASSLSGHTYNEQFF.

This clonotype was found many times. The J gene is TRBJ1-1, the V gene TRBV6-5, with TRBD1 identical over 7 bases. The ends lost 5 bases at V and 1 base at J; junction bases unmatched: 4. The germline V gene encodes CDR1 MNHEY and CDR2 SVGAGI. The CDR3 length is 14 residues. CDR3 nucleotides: TGTGCCAGCAGTATCGACAGGGCGAACACTGAAGCTTTCTTT. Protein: CASSIDRANTEAFF.

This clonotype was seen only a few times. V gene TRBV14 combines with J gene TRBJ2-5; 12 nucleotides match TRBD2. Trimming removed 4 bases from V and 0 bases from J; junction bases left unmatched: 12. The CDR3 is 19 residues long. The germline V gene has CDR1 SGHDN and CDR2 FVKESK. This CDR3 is CASSLPGLAGSEYQETQYF. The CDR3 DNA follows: TGTGCCAGCAGCCTACCCGGACTAGCGGGGAGCGAATACCAAGAGACCCAGTACTTC.

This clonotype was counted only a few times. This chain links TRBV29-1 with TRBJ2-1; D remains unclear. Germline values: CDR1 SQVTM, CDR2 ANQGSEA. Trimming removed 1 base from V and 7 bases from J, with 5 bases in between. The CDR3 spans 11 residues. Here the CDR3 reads CSVEGLNEQFF. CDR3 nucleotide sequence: TGCAGCGTTGAAGGCTTGAATGAGCAGTTCTTC.

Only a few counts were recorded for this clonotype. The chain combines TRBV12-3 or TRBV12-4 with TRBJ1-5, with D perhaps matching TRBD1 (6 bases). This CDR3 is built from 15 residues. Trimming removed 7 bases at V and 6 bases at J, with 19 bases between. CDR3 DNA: TGTGCCAGCACAATAGCCTCAGGGGAGGCTCAGCCCCAGCATTTT. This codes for CASTIASGEAQPQHF.